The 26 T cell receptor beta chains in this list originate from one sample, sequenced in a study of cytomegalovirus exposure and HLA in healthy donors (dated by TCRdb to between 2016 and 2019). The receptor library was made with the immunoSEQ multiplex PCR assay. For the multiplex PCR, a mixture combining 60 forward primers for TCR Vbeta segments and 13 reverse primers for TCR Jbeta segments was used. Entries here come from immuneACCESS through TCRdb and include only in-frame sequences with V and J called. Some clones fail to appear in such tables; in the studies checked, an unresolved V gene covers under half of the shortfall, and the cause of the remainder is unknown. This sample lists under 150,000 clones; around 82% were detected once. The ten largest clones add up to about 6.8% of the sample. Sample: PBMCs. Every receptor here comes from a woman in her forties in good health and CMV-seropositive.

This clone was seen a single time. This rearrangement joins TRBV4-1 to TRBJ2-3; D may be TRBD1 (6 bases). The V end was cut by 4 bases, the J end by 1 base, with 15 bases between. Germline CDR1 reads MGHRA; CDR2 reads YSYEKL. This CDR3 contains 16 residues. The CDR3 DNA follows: TGCGCCAGCAGCCCCCAACAGGGCCTCGGCACAGATACGCAGTATTTT. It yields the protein CASSPQQGLGTDTQYF.

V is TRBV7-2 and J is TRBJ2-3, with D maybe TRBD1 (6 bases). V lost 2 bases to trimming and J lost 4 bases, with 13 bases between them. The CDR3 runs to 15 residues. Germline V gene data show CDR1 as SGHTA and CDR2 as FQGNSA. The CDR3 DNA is TGTGCCAGCAGCTTAAACCCACAGGGAGCAGATACGCAGTATTTT. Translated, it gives CASSLNPQGADTQYF.

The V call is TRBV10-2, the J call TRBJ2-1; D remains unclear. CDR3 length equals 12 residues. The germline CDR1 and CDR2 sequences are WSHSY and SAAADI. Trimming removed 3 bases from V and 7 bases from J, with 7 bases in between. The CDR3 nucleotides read TGCGCCAGCAGTGAAGGAGCGAATGAGCAGTTCTTC. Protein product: CASSEGANEQFF.

The CDR3, as DNA: TGTGCCAGCAGCTTATCGACAGGGGTCTATAGCAATCAGCCCCAGCATTTT. Residues: CASSLSTGVYSNQPQHF. The V gene is TRBV13, the J gene TRBJ1-5; 8 nucleotides line up with TRBD1. The V and J ends lost 2 bases and 0 bases, in that order; junction bases with no gene match: 6. Germline CDR1 PRHDT, CDR2 FYEKMQ (reference sequence). The CDR3 extends over 17 amino acids.

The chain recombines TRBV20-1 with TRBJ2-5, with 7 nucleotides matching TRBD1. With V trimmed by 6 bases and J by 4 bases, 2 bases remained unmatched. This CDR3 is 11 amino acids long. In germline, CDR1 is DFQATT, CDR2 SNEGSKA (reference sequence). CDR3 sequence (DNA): TGCAGTGCGGACAGGAGAGAGACCCAGTACTTC. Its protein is CSADRRETQYF.

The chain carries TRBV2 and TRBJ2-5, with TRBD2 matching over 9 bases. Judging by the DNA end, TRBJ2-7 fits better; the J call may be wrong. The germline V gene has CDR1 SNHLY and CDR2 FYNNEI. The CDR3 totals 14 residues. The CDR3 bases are TGTGCCAGCAAAGCGTGGCGGGAGGGCCGCGAGCAGTACTTC. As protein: CASKAWREGREQYF.

CDR3 sequence (DNA): TGCGCCAGCAGCTTGGTTCAGGGGAGACGAGCTTTCTTT. Its translation: CASSLVQGRRAFF. The V call is TRBV5-1, the J call TRBJ1-1; possible D gene TRBD1, 6 bases. The V gene lost 0 bases and the J gene lost 10 bases, with 13 bases spanning the gap. This CDR3 has 13 residues. Germline-derived CDR1 and CDR2 are SGHRS and YFSETQ.

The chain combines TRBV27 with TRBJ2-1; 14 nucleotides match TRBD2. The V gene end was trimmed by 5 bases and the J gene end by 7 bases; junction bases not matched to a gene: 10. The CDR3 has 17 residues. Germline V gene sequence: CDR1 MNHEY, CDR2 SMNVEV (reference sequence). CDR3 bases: TGTGCCAGCAGTCCGAGAGGACTAGCGGGAGGAGGGAATGAGCAGTTCTTC. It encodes CASSPRGLAGGGNEQFF.

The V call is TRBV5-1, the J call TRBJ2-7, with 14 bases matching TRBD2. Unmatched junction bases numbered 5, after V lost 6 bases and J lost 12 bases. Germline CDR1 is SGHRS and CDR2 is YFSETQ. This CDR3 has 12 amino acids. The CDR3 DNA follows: TGCGCCAGCACGGGACTAGCGGGAGTACCGTACTTC. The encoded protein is CASTGLAGVPYF.

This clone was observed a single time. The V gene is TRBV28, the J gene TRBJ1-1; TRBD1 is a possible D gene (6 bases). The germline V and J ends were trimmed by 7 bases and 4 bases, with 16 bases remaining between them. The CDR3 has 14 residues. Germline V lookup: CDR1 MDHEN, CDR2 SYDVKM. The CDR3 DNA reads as TGTGCCAGCACTTTTAGGGGGTTTGTCACTGAAGCTTTCTTT. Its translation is CASTFRGFVTEAFF.

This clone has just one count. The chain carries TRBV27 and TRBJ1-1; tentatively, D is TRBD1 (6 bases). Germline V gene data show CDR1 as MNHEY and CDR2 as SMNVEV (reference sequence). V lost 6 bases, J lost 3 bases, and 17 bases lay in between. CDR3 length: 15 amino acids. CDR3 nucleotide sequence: TGTGCCAGCAGCCTGGGGAGCAGGGGAGACACTGAAGCTTTCTTT. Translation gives CASSLGSRGDTEAFF.

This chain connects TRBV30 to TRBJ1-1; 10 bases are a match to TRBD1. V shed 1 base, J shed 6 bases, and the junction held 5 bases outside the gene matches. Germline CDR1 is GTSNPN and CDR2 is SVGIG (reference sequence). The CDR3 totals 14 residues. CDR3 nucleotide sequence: TGTGCCTGGAGTGCGGACAGGGGGTTCCCTGAAGCTTTCTTT. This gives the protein CAWSADRGFPEAFF.

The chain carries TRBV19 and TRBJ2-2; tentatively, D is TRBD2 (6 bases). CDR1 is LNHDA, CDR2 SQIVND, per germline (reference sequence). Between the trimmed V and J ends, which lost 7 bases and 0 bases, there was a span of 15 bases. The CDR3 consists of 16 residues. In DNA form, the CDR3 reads TGTGCCAGTACTCGATGGACGGGAGCGAACACCGGGGAGCTGTTTTTT. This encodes CASTRWTGANTGELFF.

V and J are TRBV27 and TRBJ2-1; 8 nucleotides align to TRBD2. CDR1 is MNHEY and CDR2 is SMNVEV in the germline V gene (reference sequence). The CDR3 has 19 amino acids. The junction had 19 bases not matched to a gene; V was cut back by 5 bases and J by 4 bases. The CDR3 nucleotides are TGTGCCAGCAGTCCGAAGCCCGTCCTACGGGAGGGCCCTTACAATGAGCAGTTCTTC. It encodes CASSPKPVLREGPYNEQFF.

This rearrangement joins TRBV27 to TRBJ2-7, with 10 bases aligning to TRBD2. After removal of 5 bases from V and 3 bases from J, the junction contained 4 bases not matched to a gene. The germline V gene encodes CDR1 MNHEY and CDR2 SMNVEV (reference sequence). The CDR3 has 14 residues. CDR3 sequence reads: CASSRLAGDYEQYF. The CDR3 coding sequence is TGTGCCAGCAGTCGGCTAGCGGGAGACTACGAGCAGTACTTC.

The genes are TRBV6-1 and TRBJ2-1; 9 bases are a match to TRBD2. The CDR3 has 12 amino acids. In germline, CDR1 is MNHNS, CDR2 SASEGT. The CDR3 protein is CAAGGRDNEQFF. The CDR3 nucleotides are TGTGCTGCGGGAGGGCGTGACAATGAGCAGTTCTTC.

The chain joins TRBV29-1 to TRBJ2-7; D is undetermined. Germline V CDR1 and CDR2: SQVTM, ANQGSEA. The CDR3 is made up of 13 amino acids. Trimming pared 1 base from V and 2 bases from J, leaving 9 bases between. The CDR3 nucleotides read TGCAGCGTTGAAGGGCAGGTCCCCTACGAGCAGTACTTC. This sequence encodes CSVEGQVPYEQYF.

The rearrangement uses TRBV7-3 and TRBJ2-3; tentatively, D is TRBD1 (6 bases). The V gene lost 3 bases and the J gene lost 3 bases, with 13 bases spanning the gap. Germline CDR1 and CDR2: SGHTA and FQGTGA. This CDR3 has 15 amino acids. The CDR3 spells CASSLVGGPTDTQYF. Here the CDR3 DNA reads TGTGCCAGCAGCTTGGTAGGGGGTCCGACAGATACGCAGTATTTT.

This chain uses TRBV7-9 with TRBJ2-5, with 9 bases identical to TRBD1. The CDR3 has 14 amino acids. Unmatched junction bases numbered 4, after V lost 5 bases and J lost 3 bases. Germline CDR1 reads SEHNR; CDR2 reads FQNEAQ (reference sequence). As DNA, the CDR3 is TGTGCCAGCAGCCAGGGACAGGGTAAAGAGACCCAGTACTTC. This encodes CASSQGQGKETQYF.

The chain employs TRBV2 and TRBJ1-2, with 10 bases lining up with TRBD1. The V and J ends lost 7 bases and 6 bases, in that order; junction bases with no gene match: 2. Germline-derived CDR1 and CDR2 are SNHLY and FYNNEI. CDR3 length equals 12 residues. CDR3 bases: TGTGCCAGCACCGACAGGGGGCATGGCTACACCTTC. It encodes CASTDRGHGYTF.

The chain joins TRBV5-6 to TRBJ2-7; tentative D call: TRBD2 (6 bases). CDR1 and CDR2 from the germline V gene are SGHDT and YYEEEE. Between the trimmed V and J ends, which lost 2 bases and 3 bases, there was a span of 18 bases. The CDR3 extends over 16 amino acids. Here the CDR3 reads CASSFPTGTPNYEQYF. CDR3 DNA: TGTGCCAGCAGCTTCCCGACCGGGACTCCTAACTACGAGCAGTACTTC.

The CDR3 spells CASSYPRTGELFF. CDR3 sequence (DNA): TGTGCCAGCAGTTACCCCCGGACCGGGGAGCTGTTTTTT. V is TRBV6-5 and J is TRBJ2-2; D not certain. Looked up from germline, CDR1 is MNHEY and CDR2 is SVGAGI. Trimming pared 2 bases from V and 5 bases from J, leaving 6 bases between. The CDR3 runs to 13 residues.

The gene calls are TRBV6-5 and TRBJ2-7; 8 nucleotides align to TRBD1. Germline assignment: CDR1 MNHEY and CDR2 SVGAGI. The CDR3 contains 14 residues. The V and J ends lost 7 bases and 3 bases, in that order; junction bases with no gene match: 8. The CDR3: CASKSDRAGYEQYF. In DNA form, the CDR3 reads TGTGCCAGCAAATCGGACAGGGCTGGCTACGAGCAGTACTTC.

The CDR3: CASTFVGGVANTGELFF. CDR3 bases: TGTGCCAGCACCTTCGTGGGGGGAGTGGCGAACACCGGGGAGCTGTTTTTT. The chain carries TRBV7-2 and TRBJ2-2, with D possibly matching TRBD2 (6 bases). The CDR3 runs to 17 residues. The V gene's germline CDR1 is SGHTA and CDR2 FQGNSA. V dropped 7 bases and J dropped 0 bases, with 18 bases sitting between them.

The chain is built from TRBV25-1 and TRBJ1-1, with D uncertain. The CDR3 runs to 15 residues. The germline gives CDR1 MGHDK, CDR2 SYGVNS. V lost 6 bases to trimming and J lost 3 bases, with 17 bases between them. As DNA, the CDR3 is TGTGCCAGCAGCCCCCTTGGCGTCGCGGACACTGAAGCTTTCTTT. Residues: CASSPLGVADTEAFF.

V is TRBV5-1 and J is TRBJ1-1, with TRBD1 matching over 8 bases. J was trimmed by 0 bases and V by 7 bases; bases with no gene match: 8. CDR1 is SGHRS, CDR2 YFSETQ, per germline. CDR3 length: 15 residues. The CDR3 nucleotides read TGCGCCAGCGGACAGGGAAGGGAGGTGAACACTGAAGCTTTCTTT. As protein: CASGQGREVNTEAFF.